The 16 T cell receptor beta chains in this list originate from one sample, sequenced in a study of neurological immune-mediated disorders. In TCRdb, the 5' RACE reads were re-called with MiXCR into one record per CDR3 protein. The repertoire holds roughly 80,000 distinct CDR3 sequences, about 15% seen once, with approximately 15% in the top ten. The sequencing sample was made of PBMCs. The receptors shown here come from a woman aged 40 to 50 in good health.

This clonotype was counted ten times or more. The chain links TRBV5-1 to TRBJ2-1, with 14 nucleotides matching TRBD2. V was pared by 3 bases and J by 0 bases, with 8 bases of the junction left unmatched. The CDR3 loop spans 19 amino acids. Looked up from germline, CDR1 is SGHRS and CDR2 is YFSETQ. CDR3 in amino acids: CASSYKTSGGAGSYNEQFF. As DNA, the CDR3 is TGCGCCAGCAGCTACAAGACTAGCGGGGGGGCCGGCTCCTACAATGAGCAGTTCTTC.

This clonotype was detected many times. The chain uses TRBV7-3 and TRBJ1-3, with TRBD1 as a possible D gene (5 bases). The CDR3 spans 13 residues. Germline CDR1 and CDR2: SGHTA and FQGTGA. The V and J ends lost 5 bases and 9 bases respectively, with 14 bases between them. The CDR3 reads CASSPEQRGTIYF. The CDR3 DNA sequence: TGTGCCAGCAGCCCGGAACAAAGGGGCACCATATATTTT.

The chain has TRBV5-1 and TRBJ2-5; no reliable D call. CDR3 length equals 14 residues. V lost 3 bases and J lost 4, with 13 bases in between. Germline CDR1 is SGHRS and CDR2 is YFSETQ. CDR3 DNA sequence: TGCGCCAGCAGCTGGAACACGGGCGGAGAGACCCAGTACTTC. Translation gives CASSWNTGGETQYF.

The gene calls are TRBV5-4 and TRBJ1-1; the match to TRBD1 covers 7 bases. V shed 0 bases and J 4 bases; nucleotides not matched to a gene: 9. The germline gives CDR1 SGHNT, CDR2 YYREEE (reference sequence). The CDR3 is 16 amino acids. CDR3 DNA: TGTGCCAGCAGCTTGGCGACAGGGTATAGTTTCACTGAAGCTTTCTTT. This gives the protein CASSLATGYSFTEAFF.

The chain links TRBV6-5 to TRBJ2-1; no firm D call. Trimming removed 5 bases at V and 8 bases at J, with 13 bases between. In germline, CDR1 is MNHEY, CDR2 SVGAGI. This CDR3 has 13 amino acids. CDR3 sequence: CASSKMMRDEQFF. CDR3 in DNA: TGTGCCAGCAGTAAAATGATGCGTGATGAGCAGTTCTTC.

As to this clonotype: Lacking the conserved final phenylalanine or tryptophan, this CDR3 likely reflects a read error. V and J are TRBV12-3 or TRBV12-4 and TRBJ2-7; 8 nucleotides agree with TRBD1. The CDR3 totals 16 residues. The V gene end was trimmed by 3 bases and the J gene end by 2 bases; junction bases not matched to a gene: 9. In nucleotides, the CDR3 is TGTGCCAGCAGTTTTTCCACGGGACAGGCGACCTACGAGCAGTACTTA. Amino acid sequence: CASSFSTGQATYEQYL.

This clonotype was seen a few times. The V gene is TRBV20-1, the J gene TRBJ2-1; 7 nucleotides line up with TRBD1. This CDR3 spans 17 amino acids. Germline V CDR1 and CDR2: DFQATT, SNEGSKA (reference sequence). The junction had 12 bases not matched to a gene; V was cut back by 1 base and J by 3 bases. DNA for the CDR3: TGCAGTGCTAGAGCCTCACAGGGGTTTGAACTCTACAATGAGCAGTTCTTC. It translates to CSARASQGFELYNEQFF.

This clonotype was recorded at least ten times. The CDR3 sequence is CASSSTGVVEKLFF. Here the CDR3 DNA reads TGTGCCAGCTCGTCGACGGGGGTAGTTGAAAAACTGTTTTTT. The chain links TRBV18 to TRBJ1-4; D perhaps matches TRBD1 (5 bases). This CDR3 comprises 14 residues. V gave up 6 bases and J gave up 7 bases, with 15 bases separating them. Germline-derived CDR1 and CDR2 are KGHSH and LQKENI.

This clonotype has only a few counts. This rearrangement joins TRBV10-3 to TRBJ2-5; D is unresolved. Trimming left V 6 bases short and J 2 bases short, with 7 bases between. CDR3 size: 12 residues. Germline assignment: CDR1 ENHRY and CDR2 SYGVKD. The CDR3 coding sequence is TGTGCCATCAGCACAGCACAAGAGACCCAGTACTTC. Amino acids: CAISTAQETQYF.

This clonotype was recorded a few times. The chain recombines TRBV20-1 with TRBJ2-3; D unclear. V lost 6 bases and J 2 bases, leaving 6 bases between the germline ends. The CDR3 has 11 residues. Germline V lookup: CDR1 DFQATT, CDR2 SNEGSKA (reference sequence). The CDR3 nucleotides are TGCAGTGCCCGCATCACAGATACGCAGTATTTT. Translated, it gives CSARITDTQYF.

This clonotype was recorded at least ten times. The genes are TRBV7-3 and TRBJ2-1, with D perhaps being TRBD1 or TRBD2 (5 bases each). This CDR3 comprises 13 residues. V was cut by 5 bases and J by 2 bases, with 7 bases left in between. Per the germline V gene, CDR1 is SGHTA and CDR2 is FQGTGA. The CDR3 here is CASSPGPYNEQFF. In DNA form, the CDR3 reads TGTGCCAGCAGCCCGGGGCCCTACAATGAGCAGTTCTTC.

The chain carries TRBV20-1 and TRBJ1-1, with 7 bases identical to TRBD1. V shed 4 bases, J shed 5 bases, and the junction held 10 bases outside the gene matches. The V gene's germline CDR1 is DFQATT and CDR2 SNEGSKA (reference sequence). This CDR3 is 14 amino acids long. CDR3 sequence (DNA): TGCAGTGCTAATACACCCAGGGGGGTTACTGAAGCTTTCTTT. It is translated as CSANTPRGVTEAFF.

The genes are TRBV3-1 and TRBJ2-7; perhaps TRBD2 as D (5 bases). Trimming cost V 4 bases and J 0 bases, with 16 bases left between them. This CDR3 contains 16 residues. Germline CDR1 LGHDT, CDR2 YNNKEL (reference sequence). Written as DNA, the CDR3 is TGTGCCAGCAGCCGAAGATTCCCGGGATCCTCCTACGAGCAGTACTTC. It codes for CASSRRFPGSSYEQYF.

V and J are TRBV7-9 and TRBJ1-2; 9 bases match TRBD1. Germline lookup yields CDR1 SEHNR and CDR2 FQNEAQ (reference sequence). The CDR3 length is 16 residues. Unmatched junction bases numbered 11, after V lost 5 bases and J lost 4 bases. CDR3 nucleotides: TGTGCCAGCAGCCTCACGTCGGGACAGGGATTCTATGGCTACACCTTC. It codes for CASSLTSGQGFYGYTF. Filled out from reference TRBV7-9 and TRBJ1-2, the complete variable domain reads DTGVSQNPRHKITKRGQNVTFRCDPISEHNRLYWYRQTLGQGPEFLTYFQNEAQLEKSRLLSDRFSAERPKGSFSTLEIQRTEQGDSAMYLCASSLTSGQGFYGYTFGSGTRLTVV.

In this sample, this clonotype turned up many times. The chain is built from TRBV11-1 and TRBJ2-1; no clear D gene. This CDR3 comprises 13 residues. Germline-derived CDR1 and CDR2 are SGHAT and FQDESV (reference sequence). V was clipped by 5 bases and J by 7 bases, with 12 bases between them. For the CDR3, the DNA is TGTGCCAGCAGCCTTCAGGCTCTGAATGAGCAGTTCTTC. Protein sequence: CASSLQALNEQFF.

This clonotype was seen at least ten times. The rearrangement joins TRBV7-9 to TRBJ1-3; the D gene is possibly TRBD1 (5 bases). Germline loops: CDR1 SEHNR, CDR2 FQNEAQ (reference sequence). The CDR3 length is 16 residues. Trimming stripped 1 base from V and 0 bases from J, with 10 bases between. The chain's CDR3 is CASSLVDTFSGNTIYF. The CDR3 DNA is TGTGCCAGCAGCTTAGTGGACACCTTCTCTGGAAACACCATATATTTT.